These 27 T cell receptor beta chains share one sample of origin, sequenced in a study of ipilimumab plus nivolumab after autologous stem cell transplantation. Clones were sequenced by immunoSEQ multiplex PCR, and TCRdb holds only the in-frame ones, with some missing. The sample carries tens of thousands of clones, nearly 85% recorded once. The source material was PBMCs, sampled in a trial of ipilimumab plus nivolumab as post-transplant consolidation. The receptors were gathered from a male donor with diffuse large B-cell lymphoma.

In its sample, this clone was seen a few times. The chain couples TRBV7-2 to TRBJ1-1; the D gene is possibly TRBD1 (6 bases). CDR1 and CDR2 (germline): SGHTA, FQGNSA. With 1 base removed from V and 5 bases from J, the gap between germline ends came to 11 bases. There are 14 residues in the CDR3. CDR3 residues: CASSLVGGRTEAFF. In DNA, the CDR3 is TGTGCCAGCAGCTTAGTTGGGGGGCGGACTGAAGCTTTCTTT.

This chain joins TRBV6-1 and TRBJ2-4; unclear D gene. There are 15 residues in the CDR3. Trimming removed 6 bases from V and 0 bases from J, with 12 bases in between. CDR1 is MNHNS, CDR2 SASEGT, per germline. CDR3 bases: TGTGCCAGCAGGAGAGAGCCCGTAGCCAAAAACATTCAGTACTTC. This encodes CASRREPVAKNIQYF.

This clone was seen a handful of times. This rearrangement joins TRBV19 to TRBJ1-3; D is unresolved. The ends were cut back, 3 bases at V and 7 bases at J, with 10 bases in the middle. Germline CDR1 LNHDA, CDR2 SQIVND (reference sequence). The CDR3 totals 13 residues. Here the CDR3 reads CASSMERRNTIYF. DNA of the CDR3: TGTGCCAGTAGTATGGAAAGAAGGAACACCATATATTTT.

This clone was detected a few times. This chain uses TRBV5-1 with TRBJ1-2; D is unclear. The CDR3 is made up of 13 amino acids. Between the trimmed V and J ends, which lost 0 bases and 7 bases, there was a span of 10 bases. From germline, CDR1 is SGHRS and CDR2 YFSETQ. This chain's CDR3 is CASSLARKGGYTF. DNA of the CDR3: TGCGCCAGCAGCTTGGCTCGGAAGGGTGGCTACACCTTC.

The chain uses TRBV25-1 and TRBJ1-1; TRBD1 is a possible D gene (5 bases). The germline V and J ends were trimmed by 5 bases and 0 bases, with 22 bases remaining between them. This CDR3 region has 18 residues. Germline lookup yields CDR1 MGHDK and CDR2 SYGVNS. The CDR3 DNA reads as TGTGCCAGCAGTAGCGATCGTGAAGGGGAGGGAATGAACACTGAAGCTTTCTTT. Protein sequence: CASSSDREGEGMNTEAFF. Filled out from reference TRBV25-1 and TRBJ1-1, the complete variable domain reads EADIYQTPRYLVIGTGKKITLECSQTMGHDKMYWYQQDPGMELHLIHYSYGVNSTEKGDLSSESTVSRIRTEHFPLTLESARPSHTSQYLCASSSDREGEGMNTEAFFGQGTRLTVV.

This clone was seen only a few times. The CDR3 sequence is CASSQELSGGKQFF. CDR3 bases: TGTGCCAGCAGCCAAGAACTAAGTGGCGGCAAGCAGTTCTTC. The rearrangement joins TRBV4-2 to TRBJ2-1; D unresolved. Between the trimmed V and J ends, which lost 0 bases and 11 bases, there was a span of 14 bases. The CDR3 spans 14 residues. CDR1 LGHNA and CDR2 YNFKEQ come from the germline V gene.

V usage is TRBV6-5 and J usage is TRBJ2-2; 7 bases match TRBD1. Germline CDR1 is MNHEY and CDR2 is SVGAGI. The CDR3 loop spans 14 amino acids. V shed 4 bases, J shed 8 bases, and the junction held 7 bases outside the gene matches. CDR3 DNA sequence: TGTGCCAGCAGTTCGTCGGACAGGTGGGGGGAGCTGTTTTTT. The encoded protein is CASSSSDRWGELFF.

The chain combines TRBV7-8 with TRBJ2-6, with 12 bases aligning to TRBD1. The junction had 8 bases not matched to a gene; V was cut back by 4 bases and J by 4 bases. CDR1 is SGHVS, CDR2 FQNEAQ, per germline. This CDR3 is 18 amino acids long. The CDR3, as DNA: TGTGCCAGCAGCTACCGGGACAGGGGGCGCAGAGGGGCCAACGTCCTGACTTTC. Protein sequence: CASSYRDRGRRGANVLTF.

The DNA for the CDR3 is TGTGCCAGCAGCTCTATAACCAGGGGGCTCACAAACACTGAAGCTTTCTTT. Translating it yields CASSSITRGLTNTEAFF. J is TRBJ1-1 and V is TRBV5-4, with 8 positions matching TRBD1. Germline assignment: CDR1 SGHNT and CDR2 YYREEE (reference sequence). The V and J ends lost 3 bases and 2 bases, in that order; junction bases with no gene match: 12. The CDR3 is 17 amino acids.

To note about this clone: A much bigger clone sits one base away, suggesting this may be a read error. CDR3 protein: CASSLGQNYGYTF. CDR3 nucleotide sequence: TGTGCCAGCAGCTTGGGACAGAACTATGGCTACACCTTC. V gene TRBV7-9 combines with J gene TRBJ1-2; 7 bases align to TRBD1. Germline V gives CDR1 SEHNR, CDR2 FQNEAQ (reference sequence). This CDR3 comprises 13 residues. With 3 bases clipped from V and 2 bases from J, the junction kept 0 bases outside the gene matches.

V is TRBV19 and J is TRBJ2-5; D is possibly TRBD1 or TRBD2 (6 bases each). V shed 2 bases and J shed 3 bases, with 13 bases lying between them. Germline-derived CDR1 and CDR2 are LNHDA and SQIVND (reference sequence). There are 15 residues in the CDR3. CDR3 region: CASSIIPGAEETQYF. The CDR3 bases are TGTGCCAGTAGTATAATTCCGGGGGCGGAAGAGACCCAGTACTTC.

This chain links TRBV6-1 with TRBJ2-4; D is perhaps TRBD2 (6 bases). The CDR3 spans 15 residues. The germline V gene encodes CDR1 MNHNS and CDR2 SASEGT. V was cut by 1 base and J by 8 bases, with 15 bases left in between. CDR3 amino acids: CASSEGGGLRYIQYF. CDR3 sequence (DNA): TGTGCCAGCAGTGAAGGTGGGGGACTTAGGTACATTCAGTACTTC.

The chain joins TRBV5-1 to TRBJ1-1, with TRBD1 matching 10 bases. Trimming cost V 0 bases and J 0 bases; bases outside gene matches: 5. This CDR3 comprises 17 residues. Germline V gene data show CDR1 as SGHRS and CDR2 as YFSETQ. The CDR3: CASSLGVGQGVNTEAFF. CDR3 bases: TGCGCCAGCAGCTTGGGAGTTGGACAGGGGGTGAACACTGAAGCTTTCTTT.

The chain carries TRBV2 and TRBJ1-2; D remains unclear. CDR3 length: 16 residues. V was cut by 2 bases and J by 8 bases, with 21 bases left in between. The germline gives CDR1 SNHLY, CDR2 FYNNEI. The CDR3 nucleotides are TGTGCCAGCAGTGAAAGGCCCCCAGAGCAGGTATGGGGCTACACCTTC. Protein: CASSERPPEQVWGYTF.

V and J are TRBV29-1 and TRBJ2-2; D is unclear. Germline CDR1 reads SQVTM; CDR2 reads ANQGSEA. V was cut by 3 bases and J by 0 bases, with 2 bases left in between. The CDR3 covers 12 residues. The CDR3 spells CSVDTNTGELFF. In DNA form, the CDR3 reads TGCAGCGTTGACACGAACACCGGGGAGCTGTTTTTT.

The chain has TRBV11-3 and TRBJ2-7; the match to TRBD1 covers 7 bases. Germline CDR1 and CDR2: SGHNT and YENEEA. The ends lost 8 bases at V and 10 bases at J; junction bases unmatched: 11. The CDR3 contains 12 residues. The DNA for the CDR3 is TGTGCCAGCTCCCTCCAAGGGGGCCCACAGTACTTC. Translation gives CASSLQGGPQYF.

The chain carries TRBV2 and TRBJ1-5; D not resolved. The CDR3 extends over 13 amino acids. V lost 5 bases and J 6 bases, leaving 11 bases between the germline ends. From germline, CDR1 is SNHLY and CDR2 FYNNEI. Here the CDR3 DNA reads TGTGCCAGCAGTCCCGAAGGCGGTCAGCCCCAGCATTTT. Translating it yields CASSPEGGQPQHF.

The CDR3 spells CASSLYGTGGTEAFF. CDR3 nucleotides: TGTGCCAGCAGCCTTTACGGGACAGGGGGGACTGAAGCTTTCTTT. This chain joins TRBV5-6 and TRBJ1-1, with 11 bases aligning to TRBD1. The CDR3 is 15 residues long. Unmatched junction bases numbered 7, after V lost 4 bases and J lost 5 bases. The V gene's germline CDR1 is SGHDT and CDR2 YYEEEE. Together with reference TRBV5-6 and TRBJ1-1, the CDR3 gives the full variable domain: DAGVTQSPTHLIKTRGQQVTLRCSPKSGHDTVSWYQQALGQGPQFIFQYYEEEERQRGNFPDRFSGHQFPNYSSELNVNALLLGDSALYLCASSLYGTGGTEAFFGQGTRLTVV.

The chain recombines TRBV19 with TRBJ2-2; 7 nucleotides align to TRBD1. Trimming cost V 6 bases and J 0 bases; bases outside gene matches: 1. The germline gives CDR1 LNHDA, CDR2 SQIVND (reference sequence). This CDR3 contains 14 residues. CDR3 region: CASRGTANTGELFF. CDR3 nucleotides: TGTGCCAGTAGAGGGACAGCGAACACCGGGGAGCTGTTTTTT.

The CDR3 DNA is TGTGCCAGCAGTTACTTGGAGGGGGATCCCTACGAGCAGTACTTC. This sequence encodes CASSYLEGDPYEQYF. The gene calls are TRBV6-6 and TRBJ2-7, with D perhaps TRBD1 or TRBD2 (6 bases each). Germline assignment: CDR1 MNHNY and CDR2 SVGAGI (reference sequence). This CDR3 is 15 amino acids long. Trimming took 1 base from V and 2 from J, leaving 12 bases between them.

V gene TRBV6-5 combines with J gene TRBJ2-7; D is undetermined. With 6 bases removed from V and 3 bases from J, the gap between germline ends came to 9 bases. Germline V gene data show CDR1 as MNHEY and CDR2 as SVGAGI. The CDR3 consists of 12 residues. As DNA, the CDR3 is TGTGCCAGCAGCTCTAACTTCTACGAGCAGTACTTC. It specifies CASSSNFYEQYF.

The chain couples TRBV28 to TRBJ1-2; the match to TRBD1 covers 9 bases. Trimming cost V 7 bases and J 9 bases; bases outside gene matches: 18. The CDR3 runs to 16 residues. Germline CDR1 and CDR2: MDHEN and SYDVKM. CDR3 in amino acids: CASTQSTGGGSFRYTF. CDR3 bases: TGTGCCAGCACTCAATCTACAGGGGGCGGGAGTTTTCGCTACACCTTC.

V and J are TRBV19 and TRBJ1-6, with a weak D call TRBD1 (5 bases). Germline V CDR1 and CDR2: LNHDA, SQIVND (reference sequence). The CDR3 totals 14 residues. The V end lost 3 bases, the J end lost 6 bases, and 9 bases lay between the germline ends. CDR3 sequence: CASSMGRINSPLHF. DNA of the CDR3: TGTGCCAGTAGTATGGGACGGATTAATTCACCCCTCCACTTT.

This chain links TRBV5-1 with TRBJ2-1; D is perhaps TRBD2 (6 bases). The CDR3 contains 15 residues. CDR1 and CDR2 (germline): SGHRS, YFSETQ. V was shortened by 3 bases and J by 4 bases, with 14 bases between the two germline ends. The CDR3 nucleotides read TGCGCCAGCAGCTCCTCGGAGGGTAGGTACAATGAGCAGTTCTTC. This codes for CASSSSEGRYNEQFF.

The rearrangement uses TRBV19 and TRBJ1-2; 7 bases map to TRBD1. J was trimmed by 4 bases and V by 6 bases; bases with no gene match: 11. This CDR3 region has 15 residues. From germline, CDR1 is LNHDA and CDR2 SQIVND (reference sequence). CDR3 DNA: TGTGCCAGTAGCCTTCCCGGACAGGCCGTCTATGGCTACACCTTC. It encodes CASSLPGQAVYGYTF.

The genes are TRBV6-5 and TRBJ2-7; 7 nucleotides line up with TRBD1. Germline V gene sequence: CDR1 MNHEY, CDR2 SVGAGI. The CDR3 totals 15 residues. With 4 bases clipped from V and 0 bases from J, the junction kept 6 bases outside the gene matches. For the CDR3, the DNA is TGTGCCAGCAGTTTAAGGGGGCACCACTCCTACGAGCAGTACTTC. Amino acid sequence: CASSLRGHHSYEQYF.

Concerning this clone itself: Other DNA sequences from this sample encode an identical CDR3 as well. The chain couples TRBV19 to TRBJ2-3; a possible D gene is TRBD1 (6 bases). CDR3 size: 13 residues. Per germline, CDR1 LNHDA and CDR2 SQIVND (reference sequence). V lost 8 bases to trimming and J lost 6 bases, with 15 bases between them. The CDR3: CASSARGSDTQYF. CDR3 in DNA: TGTGCCAGTTCAGCCAGGGGCAGCGATACGCAGTATTTT.